The present TCR beta chain was sequenced within a study of blood T cell repertoires in COVID-19. Only in-frame clones appear in the TCRdb table, and some are missing; sequencing was by immunoSEQ multiplex PCR. The sample shows some 37,000 clones, over 70% of them seen only once. The TCR originated in an older man with active or convalescent COVID-19. Sequencing was performed on peripheral blood.

CDR3 in amino acids: CASSSTVGEETQYF. Here the CDR3 DNA reads TGTGCCAGCAGCTCCACGGTCGGGGAAGAGACCCAGTACTTC. The chain employs TRBV11-2 and TRBJ2-5; D might be TRBD2 (5 bases). Trimming pared 4 bases from V and 3 bases from J, leaving 12 bases between. Germline V gives CDR1 SGHAT, CDR2 FQNNGV. CDR3 size: 14 residues.